This section outlines one T cell receptor beta chain sequence together with its context. The study made its TCR cDNA through 5'RACE template switching. That step introduced a universal primer site along with UMIs. MiXCR, applied by TCRdb to the 5' RACE reads, yields one record per CDR3 protein. Of roughly 520,000 distinct CDR3 sequences in the sample, 21% were seen once. CDR3 length equals 16 residues. V dropped 6 bases and J dropped 7; count of bases not matched to a gene: 11. Germline values: CDR1 MNHNS, CDR2 SASEGT. The sample is drawn from a study of T cells after yellow fever vaccination. The material sequenced was PBMCs, taken about 21 days after the first yellow fever vaccination. This clonotype was obtained from a man between 18 and 35 years old who received the YFV17D yellow fever vaccine. This chain connects TRBV6-1 to TRBJ2-2, with TRBD1 matching over 10 bases. CDR3 region: CASSPAGTGDFGELFF. The CDR3 DNA reads as TGTGCCAGCAGCCCAGCCGGGACAGGGGATTTCGGGGAGCTGTTTTTT.